The entry below gives a single T cell receptor beta chain sequence along with its context. Its specificity is not known. V was pared by 2 bases and J by 1 base, with 11 bases between. The CDR3 is made up of 16 amino acids. CDR1 and CDR2 from the germline V gene are MNHEY and SVGAGI. The data derive from a study of response to subunit inactivated influenza vaccine. TCRdb independently ran MiXCR on the RT-PCR reads; one entry per CDR3 protein. The data show roughly 700,000 distinct CDR3 sequences, roughly 14% seen once. The study's findings and limits: Authors proposed each seasonal influenza vaccination draws in few new T cells.

J is TRBJ2-2 and V is TRBV6-5; D not certain. The receptor was derived from a man aged 45-65 years who received an inactivated influenza vaccine. The source was PBMCs from blood, collected 12 days after vaccination. The CDR3 sequence: CASSYPNAENTGELFF. CDR3 DNA sequence: TGTGCCAGCAGTTACCCTAATGCAGAGAACACCGGGGAGCTGTTTTTT.